This T cell receptor (beta chain) was identified during a study of shared clonotypes between healthy human individuals (dated by TCRdb to 2020 to 2021). In the study overall: Three men and a couple of women, aged 18 to 49 years, made up the cohort. Between about 0.8 and 9 billion PBMCs per donor were obtained by leukapheresis. Per donor, three plates each were used for CD4 naive and CD4 memory, two for CD8 naive, and one for CD8 memory. Different laboratories and diverse techniques were used to prepare libraries and sequence TCR repertoires, to increase sequencing depth and limit assay-specific biases. To estimate repertoire size and how much clonotypes are shared between individuals, the study performed deep sequencing of blood TCR repertoires from five healthy adults. On the study overall, not on this receptor specifically: Estimated clonotype richness was generally larger for naive than for memory subsets. Pairwise subsampling led to the expectation that sequencing depth would affect the degree of clonotype sharing among donors. Clonotypes shared by all four sorted-subset donors showed higher generation probabilities than non-shared clonotypes. Even with the large sequencing depth, rarefaction of the sorted-subset datasets indicated that sequencing was incomplete. Sampling was limited to blood, and TCR repertoires in tissue likely differ from TCR repertoires in blood. Sharing across a few donors was observed for about 5% of naive CD4, 3% to 3.5% of naive CD8, 2% to 2.5% of memory CD4, and around 0.42% of memory CD8 clonotypes. Because the study included only a small number of donors, the genetic and exposure-history diversity represented was limited.

Healthy HIV-negative adults with no recently reported acute infections or vaccinations were included as donors. All donors were Caucasian adults living in Nashville, Tennessee, USA. CD4+ T cells were enriched by magnetic negative selection; naive cells were then positively selected on CD45RA, and the negative fraction formed the memory subset. After blood collection by leukapheresis, PBMCs were isolated using Ficoll-Histopaque density gradient centrifugation and then cryopreserved in the vapor phase of liquid nitrogen. Analytical flow cytometry was used to check the purity and quantity of every magnetically sorted T cell population. From each sorted fraction, genomic DNA was isolated and quantified by UV absorbance on a Nanodrop 2000c. Using the deep immunoSEQ assay, multiplex PCR amplified TCR CDR3 regions from genomic DNA. Extracted genomic DNA from each cell subset was distributed evenly across all wells of several immunoSEQ 96-well plates, and each plate was treated as a replicate. Each replicate PCR for sorted subsets received about 0.2 ug genomic DNA, equal to 30,000 or so T cell genomes. The purified libraries were quantified using a Qubit 3.0 fluorometer, sized with a Bioanalyzer 2100, and then quantified again using the KAPA Library Quantification kit. Every immunoSEQ 96-well plate was sequenced on a dedicated single-read 150-cycle Illumina NextSeq 550 flow cell. In the source study's methods: Because the immunoSEQ output included only junctional sequences and no quality scores, the filtering could not be the same as the filtering used for full-length reads. To assign V/J genes and CDR3, sequences were annotated against IMGT germline references using PyIR, a Python wrapper for IgBLAST v1.9. Reads with weak V/J assignments (E-value above 1e-6), missing CDR3, stop codons, out-of-frame junctions, or ambiguous translated residues were removed. V3J clonotypes were defined as sequences sharing the same inferred V gene, J gene, and CDR3 amino acid sequence. To compute the percentage overlap between repertoires, the number of shared unique clonotypes was divided by the size of the smaller repertoire. Richness of each repertoire was evaluated using RTK rarefaction, the Chao1 estimator, and Recon v2.1 estimates of unobserved clonotypes. Generation probabilities were computed with OLGA for all TCRbeta clonotypes obtained by the gDNA method from several donors. Sourced from immuneACCESS, this table was stored by TCRdb with only in-frame sequences that have V and J called. A share of the clones is absent; for the studies checked, an unresolved V gene accounts for under half, and the remainder has no known explanation. V and J calls and clone size are as listed in that table; D and trimming were resolved from the DNA. The sample includes roughly 1.5 million clones, with 95% to 99% observed a single time. The ten most abundant clones make up roughly 0.45% of the sample.

The CDR3 spans 14 residues, from the cysteine through the phenylalanine. Left in the record is the CDR3 DNA by itself, 42 bases read in frame from the first base. The germline V gene (reference sequence) supplies CDR1 SEHNR and CDR2 FQNEAQ. Trimming at the junction amounts to 5 bases on V and 0 bases on J, and the germline ends lie 10 bases apart. To note about this clone: The antigen this receptor binds is unknown. The record has no base qualities; no much larger clone is one base away.

The sequence links TRBV7-9 to TRBJ1-1; confidence is insufficient to name the D gene. Sequenced sample: naive CD4+ T cells sorted from blood. Interpreted using the paper, the cell subset or site label stands for: CD45RA+ positively selected. The sequence was obtained from a man aged 25-45 years in good health. The nucleotide sequence is given as TGTGCCAGCAGCCGCCCGGGCATGAACACTGAAGCTTTCTTT. This encodes CASSRPGMNTEAFF.